Listed below are T cell receptor beta chains from one sample, sequenced in a study of OX40 agonist ivuxolimab in advanced cancers. TCRdb's table, derived via immunoSEQ multiplex PCR, lists solely in-frame clones and lacks some. The sample contains about 62,000 clones, more than 85% of which appear only once. Sample: CD4+ or CD8+ T cells sorted from blood, taken in a trial of the OX40 agonist ivuxolimab. All receptors come from an adult with an advanced solid tumor such as melanoma, head and neck, liver or kidney cancer. Each CDR3 is given with its conserved first and last residue. The D gene is left open where the match is weak. Where a row states a size, it is once, few, many or the class of an expanded clone; other rows omit it.

cdr3_aa | cdr3_nt | cdr3_length | d_call | v_call | clone_size | j_call
CASSPALSGELFF | TGTGCCAGCAGCCCCGCGCTATCCGGGGAGCTGTTTTTT | 13 | NA | TRBV11-2 | NA | TRBJ2-2
CAISGGSGPEQYF | TGTGCCATCAGTGGGGGCTCCGGACCCGAGCAGTACTTC | 13 | NA | TRBV10-3 | NA | TRBJ2-7
CASSRTGEEQYF | TGTGCCAGCTCGCGGACAGGGGAAGAGCAGTACTTC | 12 | TRBD1 | TRBV18 | NA | TRBJ2-7
CASSHDREYEQYF | TGTGCCAGCAGCCACGACAGGGAGTACGAGCAGTACTTC | 13 | TRBD1 | TRBV7-3 | once | TRBJ2-7
CASGRSGANVLTF | TGTGCTAGTGGCCGGTCTGGGGCCAACGTCCTGACTTTC | 13 | NA | TRBV12-5 | NA | TRBJ2-6
CASSDGTGLVTDTQYF | TGTGCCAGCAGTGATGGGACTGGTCTCGTCACAGATACGCAGTATTTT | 16 | NA | TRBV6-1 | NA | TRBJ2-3
CASSSLTGDFTGELFF | TGTGCCAGCAGCTCACTGACAGGGGACTTCACCGGGGAGCTGTTTTTT | 16 | TRBD1 | TRBV5-6 | once | TRBJ2-2
CASRTGQGWNSPLHF | TGTGCCAGCAGGACGGGACAGGGCTGGAACTCACCCCTCCACTTT | 15 | TRBD1 | TRBV5-8 | NA | TRBJ1-6
CASSVDGASYNEQFF | TGTGCCAGCAGCGTAGATGGTGCATCCTACAATGAGCAGTTCTTC | 15 | NA | TRBV9 | NA | TRBJ2-1
CSATVGGDTQYF | TGCAGCGCCACAGTTGGAGGGGATACGCAGTATTTT | 12 | NA | TRBV29-1 | NA | TRBJ2-3
CASRHLTGRGTSGRETGELFF | TGTGCAAGTCGCCACCTGACGGGCAGAGGGACTAGCGGGAGAGAGACCGGGGAGCTGTTTTTT | 21 | NA | TRBV12-2 | NA | TRBJ2-2
CASSYGQGVDEQFF | TGCGCCAGCAGCTACGGACAGGGGGTGGATGAGCAGTTCTTC | 14 | TRBD1 | TRBV5-1 | NA | TRBJ2-1
CASRLARERYTF | TGTGCAAGTCGCTTAGCCAGGGAACGCTACACCTTC | 12 | NA | TRBV12-2 | NA | TRBJ1-2
CASSIGDRGTQYF | TGTGCCAGTAGTATTGGGGATAGGGGGACCCAGTACTTC | 13 | NA | TRBV19 | few | TRBJ2-5
CASSYRQDFHGYTF | TGTGCCAGCAGCTACCGACAGGATTTCCATGGCTACACCTTC | 14 | NA | TRBV5-5 | NA | TRBJ1-2
CAWSRTMGKNQPQHF | TGTGCCTGGAGTCGGACGATGGGGAAGAATCAGCCCCAGCATTTT | 15 | NA | TRBV30 | NA | TRBJ1-5
CASSPSTSGDLTDTQYF | TGTGCCAGCAGCCCCTCGACTAGCGGGGACCTCACAGATACGCAGTATTTT | 17 | TRBD2 | TRBV4-2 | NA | TRBJ2-3
CATSAGYYGYTF | TGTGCCACGTCTGCAGGCTACTATGGCTACACCTTC | 12 | NA | TRBV6-5 | NA | TRBJ1-2
CASSLNAGGSYEQYF | TGCGCCAGCAGCTTGAATGCCGGGGGATCCTACGAGCAGTACTTC | 15 | NA | TRBV5-1 | few | TRBJ2-7
CATSRAATSYEQYF | TGTGCCACCAGCAGAGCGGCTACTTCCTACGAGCAGTACTTC | 14 | NA | TRBV15 | NA | TRBJ2-7
CASRAGVRGEQYF | TGTGCCAGCAGGGCAGGGGTTAGAGGCGAGCAGTACTTC | 13 | NA | TRBV11-3 | NA | TRBJ2-7
CASSDGTELEKLFF | TGCGCCAGCAGCGATGGCACGGAGCTTGAAAAACTGTTTTTT | 14 | NA | TRBV5-1 | once | TRBJ1-4
CASSVSGTGGSPLHF | TGTGCCAGCAGTGTCTCGGGGACAGGGGGTTCACCCCTCCACTTT | 15 | TRBD1 | TRBV6-1 | NA | TRBJ1-6
CASSTHRVQFEGYTF | TGTGCCAGCAGCACCCACAGGGTTCAATTTGAAGGCTACACCTTC | 15 | NA | TRBV11-2 | NA | TRBJ1-2
CASSELTVEQFF | TGTGCCAGCAGTGAATTAACGGTGGAGCAGTTCTTC | 12 | NA | TRBV6-1 | NA | TRBJ2-1
CASGEPDTQYF | TGTGCCAGCGGCGAGCCAGATACGCAGTATTTT | 11 | NA | TRBV9 | NA | TRBJ2-3
CASKELRDSEGYTF | TGTGCCAGTAAGGAGTTACGGGACAGTGAAGGCTACACCTTC | 14 | TRBD1 | TRBV19 | NA | TRBJ1-2
CASTGGPYTGELFF | TGTGCCAGCACGGGGGGGCCGTACACCGGGGAGCTGTTTTTT | 14 | TRBD2 | TRBV19 | NA | TRBJ2-2
CASTQGNYGYTF | TGTGCCAGCACACAGGGGAACTATGGCTACACCTTC | 12 | TRBD1 | TRBV19 | NA | TRBJ1-2
CASSLTGDREAFF | TGTGCCAGCAGCTTAACAGGTGATCGTGAAGCTTTCTTT | 13 | NA | TRBV11-2 | NA | TRBJ1-1
CASYIGTFGPYNEQFF | TGCGCCAGCTACATTGGGACTTTTGGACCCTACAATGAGCAGTTCTTC | 16 | NA | TRBV5-1 | NA | TRBJ2-1
CASSAGTGGATNEKLFF | TGTGCCAGCAGTGCCGGGACAGGAGGTGCAACTAATGAAAAACTGTTTTTT | 17 | TRBD1 | TRBV6-4 | NA | TRBJ1-4
CASSPSTGRADEQYF | TGTGCCAGCTCACCATCTACCGGGAGGGCCGACGAGCAGTACTTC | 15 | TRBD2 | TRBV18 | once | TRBJ2-7
CASSPRTGDNEKLFF | TGTGCCAGCAGCCCGCGGACAGGGGATAATGAAAAACTGTTTTTT | 15 | TRBD1 | TRBV7-6 | NA | TRBJ1-4
CASSITSQTGLWQPQHF | TGTGCCAGTAGTATTACCTCACAGACAGGTTTGTGGCAGCCCCAGCATTTT | 17 | NA | TRBV19 | NA | TRBJ1-5